The following is a T cell receptor (beta chain) sequence with its context. Its antigen is as yet unknown. This entry is derived from a study of OX40 agonist ivuxolimab in advanced cancers. Study overall: Patients received the agonistic anti-OX40 (CD134) antibody ivuxolimab. Across the patients, intravenous ivuxolimab was delivered every 2 weeks at 0.01 to 10 mg/kg. From roughly 23 to 85 years was the age range, with a mean of roughly 59 years, and about 83% were male.

Findings and caveats of the study: Clonal expansion by week 6 occurred in CD4+ and CD8+ blood T cells (at 0.1 to 3.0 mg/kg).

The V end lost 2 bases, the J end lost 2 bases, and 10 bases lay between the germline ends. CDR3 length: 14 residues. Germline V lookup: CDR1 SGHTA, CDR2 FQGNSA. The method was immunoSEQ multiplex PCR; TCRdb's version includes in-frame clones alone and lacks a portion of them. Of 56,000 or so clones listed, approximately 82% are singletons. V usage is TRBV7-2 and J usage is TRBJ2-7; D not resolved. Specimen: CD4+ or CD8+ T cells sorted from blood, collected in a trial of the OX40 agonist ivuxolimab. The receptor was derived from an adult with an advanced solid tumor such as melanoma, head and neck, liver or kidney cancer. CDR3 protein: CASSLPHVPYEQYF. DNA of the CDR3: TGTGCCAGCAGCTTACCCCACGTACCCTACGAGCAGTACTTC.